The clone carrying this TCR beta chain occurred many times. Its antigen is currently unknown. This sample was included in a study of CD8 T cells in ankylosing spondylitis. V gave up 4 bases and J gave up 3 bases; unmatched junction bases: 3. This CDR3 is 14 amino acids long. Germline lookup yields CDR1 SGHTA and CDR2 FQGNSA. Points from the study as a whole: Ankylosing spondylitis blood seemed to carry a telltale TCR beta motif made of under ten highly homologous variants.

Making the TCR beta libraries involved quantitative 5'-RACE with molecular barcodes. TCRdb called the 5' RACE reads again in MiXCR, with one record for every CDR3 protein. Among about 460,000 distinct CDR3 sequences listed, approximately 5% were seen once. Input material: blood, either unsorted or a sorted T cell fraction (not recorded which). The chain employs TRBV7-2 and TRBJ1-3, with TRBD1 matching 7 bases. This TCR was sampled from a male donor with ankylosing spondylitis. The CDR3 loop reads CASSSTGSGNTIYF. CDR3 DNA sequence: TGTGCCAGCAGCTCGACAGGGAGTGGAAACACCATATATTTT.